These T cell receptor beta chains were read from a single sample in a study of blood T cell repertoires in COVID-19. Profiling relied on immunoSEQ multiplex PCR, and the TCRdb table lists in-frame clones only, not all of them. The sample has roughly 450,000 clones, roughly 88% seen once. What was sequenced was PBMCs or T cells enriched from blood (not recorded which). The receptor source for this set is a young man who had recovered from COVID-19. The CDR3 runs from the conserved cysteine through the conserved F or W.

V: TRBV6-5; J: TRBJ1-1; CDR3: CASRDGGAEAFF
V: TRBV11-3; J: TRBJ2-7; CDR3: CASSLDQGSEQYF
V: TRBV30; J: TRBJ2-7; CDR3: CAWELTGADEQYF
V: TRBV29-1; J: TRBJ2-3; CDR3: CSVLSPTRTDTQYF
V: TRBV5-1; J: TRBJ2-1; CDR3: CASRPGQGGSEQFF
V: TRBV3-1/TRBV3-2; J: TRBJ1-2; CDR3: CASSLPGYGYTF
V: TRBV2; J: TRBJ2-3; CDR3: CASRAGEATDTQYF
V: TRBV7-9; J: TRBJ2-2; CDR3: CASSYLGTGVTGELFF
V: TRBV3-1/TRBV3-2; J: TRBJ1-2; CDR3: CASSRQFGYTF
V: TRBV11-2; J: TRBJ2-7; CDR3: CASSLAAGHYEQYF
V: TRBV27; J: TRBJ2-2; CDR3: CASSRWTGNTGELFF
V: TRBV3-1/TRBV3-2; J: TRBJ2-1; CDR3: CASSQAGPNEQFF
V: TRBV13; J: TRBJ1-4; CDR3: CASSLQREKLFF
V: TRBV27; J: TRBJ2-1; CDR3: CASSLDGGGTKQFF
V: TRBV7-4; J: TRBJ1-3; CDR3: CASSLCGQGGNTIYF
V: TRBV9; J: TRBJ1-1; CDR3: CASSVGAGKVSEAFF